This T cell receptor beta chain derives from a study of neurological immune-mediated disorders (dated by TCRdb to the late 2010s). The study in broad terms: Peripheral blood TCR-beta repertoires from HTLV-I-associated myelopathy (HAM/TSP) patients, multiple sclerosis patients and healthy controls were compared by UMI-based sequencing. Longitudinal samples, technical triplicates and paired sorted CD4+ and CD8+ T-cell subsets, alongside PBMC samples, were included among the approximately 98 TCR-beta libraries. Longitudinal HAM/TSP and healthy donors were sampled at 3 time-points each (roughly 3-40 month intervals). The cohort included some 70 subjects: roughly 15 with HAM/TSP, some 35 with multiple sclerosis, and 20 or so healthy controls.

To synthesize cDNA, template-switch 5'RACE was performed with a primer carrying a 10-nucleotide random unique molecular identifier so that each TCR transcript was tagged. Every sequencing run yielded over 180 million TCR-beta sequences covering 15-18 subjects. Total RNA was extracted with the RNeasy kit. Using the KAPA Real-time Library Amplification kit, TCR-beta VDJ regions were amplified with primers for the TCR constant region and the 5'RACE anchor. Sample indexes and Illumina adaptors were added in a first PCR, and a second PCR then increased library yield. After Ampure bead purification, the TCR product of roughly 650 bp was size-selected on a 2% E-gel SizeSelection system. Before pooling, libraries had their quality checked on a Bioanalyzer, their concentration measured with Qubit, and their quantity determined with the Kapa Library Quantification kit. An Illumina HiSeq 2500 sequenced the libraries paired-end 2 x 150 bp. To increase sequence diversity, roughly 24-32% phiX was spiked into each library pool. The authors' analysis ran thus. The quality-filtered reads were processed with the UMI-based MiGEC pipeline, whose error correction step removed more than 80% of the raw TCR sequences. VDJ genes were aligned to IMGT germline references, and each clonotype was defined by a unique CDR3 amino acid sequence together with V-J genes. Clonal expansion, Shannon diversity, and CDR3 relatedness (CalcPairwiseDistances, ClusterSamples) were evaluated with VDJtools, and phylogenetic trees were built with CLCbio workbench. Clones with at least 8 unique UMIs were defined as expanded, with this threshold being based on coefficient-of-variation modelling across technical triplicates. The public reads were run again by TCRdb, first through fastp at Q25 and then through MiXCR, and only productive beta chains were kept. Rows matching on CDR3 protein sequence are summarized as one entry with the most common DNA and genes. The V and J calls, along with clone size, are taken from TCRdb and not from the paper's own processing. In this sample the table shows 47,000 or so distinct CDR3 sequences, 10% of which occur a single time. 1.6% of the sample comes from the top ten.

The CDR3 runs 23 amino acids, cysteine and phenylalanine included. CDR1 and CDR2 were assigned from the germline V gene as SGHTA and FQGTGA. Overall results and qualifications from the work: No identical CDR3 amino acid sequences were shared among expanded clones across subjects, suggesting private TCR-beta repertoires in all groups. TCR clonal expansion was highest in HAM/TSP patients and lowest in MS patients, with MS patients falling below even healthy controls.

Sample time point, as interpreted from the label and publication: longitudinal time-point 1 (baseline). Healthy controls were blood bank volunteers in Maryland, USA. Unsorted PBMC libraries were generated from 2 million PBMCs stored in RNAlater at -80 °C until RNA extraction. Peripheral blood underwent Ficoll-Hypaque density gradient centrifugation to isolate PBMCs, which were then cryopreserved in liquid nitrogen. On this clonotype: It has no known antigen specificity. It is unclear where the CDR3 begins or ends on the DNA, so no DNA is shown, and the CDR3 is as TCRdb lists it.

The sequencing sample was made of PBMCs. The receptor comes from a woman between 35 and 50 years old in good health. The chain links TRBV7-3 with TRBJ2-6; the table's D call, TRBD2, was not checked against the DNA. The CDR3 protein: CASSFYICSARPGGASGANVLTF.